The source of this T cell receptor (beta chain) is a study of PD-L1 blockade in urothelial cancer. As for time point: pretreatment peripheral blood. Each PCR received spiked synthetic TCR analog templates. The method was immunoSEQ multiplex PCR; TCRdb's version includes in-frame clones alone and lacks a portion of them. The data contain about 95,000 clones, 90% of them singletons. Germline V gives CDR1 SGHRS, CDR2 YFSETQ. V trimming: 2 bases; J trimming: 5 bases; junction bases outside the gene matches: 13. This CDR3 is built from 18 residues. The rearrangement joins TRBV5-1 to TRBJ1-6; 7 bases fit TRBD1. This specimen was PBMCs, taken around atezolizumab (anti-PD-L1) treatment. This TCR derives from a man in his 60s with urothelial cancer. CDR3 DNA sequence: TGCGCCAGCAGCTTCTATCTGACAGGGTGGGGGGATAATTCACCCCTCCACTTT. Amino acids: CASSFYLTGWGDNSPLHF. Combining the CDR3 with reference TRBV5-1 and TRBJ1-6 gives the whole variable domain KAGVTQTPRYLIKTRGQQVTLSCSPISGHRSVSWYQQTPGQGLQFLFEYFSETQRNKGNFPGRFSGRQFSNSRSEMNVSTLELGDSALYLCASSFYLTGWGDNSPLHFGNGTRLTVT.